This T cell receptor beta chain was sequenced during a study of OX40 agonist ivuxolimab in advanced cancers. Turning to the study itself: At doses from 0.01 to 10 mg/kg, patients were given intravenous ivuxolimab every 2 weeks. Study observations and caveats: Both CD4+ and CD8+ T cell populations in blood had undergone clonal expansion by week 6 at 0.1 to 3.0 mg/kg. There were, on average, more expanded clones in CD8+ T cells than in CD4+.

Germline assignment: CDR1 ENHRY and CDR2 SYGVKD. The CDR3 has 15 residues. Trimming at V came to 11 bases and at J to 1 base, leaving 9 bases not matched to a gene. This clone was found a few times. Its antigen is still unknown. Data came from immunoSEQ multiplex PCR; TCRdb stores just in-frame clones and leaves some out. The table shows about 16,000 clones, with 80% to 90% occurring only once. The source was CD4+ or CD8+ T cells sorted from blood, collected in a trial of the OX40 agonist ivuxolimab. This rearrangement joins TRBV10-3 to TRBJ2-3; 10 bases align to TRBD2. This receptor was taken from an adult with an advanced solid tumor such as melanoma, head and neck, liver or kidney cancer. As DNA, the CDR3 is TGTGCCGTCCTGCCTAGCGGGAGCGGCACAGATACGCAGTATTTT. Protein: CAVLPSGSGTDTQYF.